This T cell receptor beta chain stems from a study of T cell repertoires in cytomegalovirus infection. Whole-study context: CMV infection together with matching HLA type was indicated by public TCR beta signatures. Overall study results and limits: Identification of carriers of CMV plus the relevant HLA was performed using cumulative public TCR beta family frequency.

TCRdb used MiXCR to reprocess the reads, holding one entry per CDR3 protein. The sample holds fewer than 900,000 distinct CDR3 sequences; 29% are singletons and the top ten take less than 15%. Concerning this clonotype itself: The antigen is undetermined.

This receptor was identified in a human donor in good health (CMV status not recorded). Some clones in this sample may be carry-over from other donors' samples. The input for sequencing was cultured CD8+ T cells from PBMCs, taken from culture after CMV antigen stimulation.

Written as DNA, the CDR3 is TGTGCCAGCAGCCCCCACCCCGACAGGGTCAAGGAGGGCTACACCTTC. The encoded protein is CASSPHPDRVKEGYTF. The chain is built from TRBV9 and TRBJ1-2; TRBD1 matches 7 bases. Unmatched junction bases numbered 17, after V lost 4 bases and J lost 8 bases. The germline gives CDR1 SGDLS, CDR2 YYNGEE. CDR3 length: 16 amino acids.